This T cell receptor (beta chain) was recovered during a study of blood T cell repertoires in COVID-19. Looking at the study overall: The origin of the acute and convalescent COVID-19 samples was the United States, Italy and Spain. Sample material is recorded as cDNA or gDNA derived from T cells, B-cell-depleted T cells, or PBMCs.

CDR3 length equals 16 residues. V was cut by 7 bases and J by 0 bases, with 19 bases left in between. Per the germline V gene, CDR1 is MDHEN and CDR2 is SYDVKM. Original handling: Amplifying reference gene primers gave estimates of nucleated cell counts. The data were produced by immunoSEQ multiplex PCR, yet TCRdb's version contains in-frame clones alone and is incomplete. The V and J calls and the clone size are those of that table, but D and trimming were determined from the DNA. The table includes approximately 150,000 clones, 81% detected once. Sequencing used peripheral blood. The chain joins TRBV28 to TRBJ2-7; D is perhaps TRBD1 (6 bases). The clonotype originates from a human donor in a cohort sampled during active COVID-19. The DNA of the CDR3 is TGTGCCAGCAAGGTGAGGGGGTACGCGAGCTCCTACGAGCAGTACTTC. Protein sequence: CASKVRGYASSYEQYF.